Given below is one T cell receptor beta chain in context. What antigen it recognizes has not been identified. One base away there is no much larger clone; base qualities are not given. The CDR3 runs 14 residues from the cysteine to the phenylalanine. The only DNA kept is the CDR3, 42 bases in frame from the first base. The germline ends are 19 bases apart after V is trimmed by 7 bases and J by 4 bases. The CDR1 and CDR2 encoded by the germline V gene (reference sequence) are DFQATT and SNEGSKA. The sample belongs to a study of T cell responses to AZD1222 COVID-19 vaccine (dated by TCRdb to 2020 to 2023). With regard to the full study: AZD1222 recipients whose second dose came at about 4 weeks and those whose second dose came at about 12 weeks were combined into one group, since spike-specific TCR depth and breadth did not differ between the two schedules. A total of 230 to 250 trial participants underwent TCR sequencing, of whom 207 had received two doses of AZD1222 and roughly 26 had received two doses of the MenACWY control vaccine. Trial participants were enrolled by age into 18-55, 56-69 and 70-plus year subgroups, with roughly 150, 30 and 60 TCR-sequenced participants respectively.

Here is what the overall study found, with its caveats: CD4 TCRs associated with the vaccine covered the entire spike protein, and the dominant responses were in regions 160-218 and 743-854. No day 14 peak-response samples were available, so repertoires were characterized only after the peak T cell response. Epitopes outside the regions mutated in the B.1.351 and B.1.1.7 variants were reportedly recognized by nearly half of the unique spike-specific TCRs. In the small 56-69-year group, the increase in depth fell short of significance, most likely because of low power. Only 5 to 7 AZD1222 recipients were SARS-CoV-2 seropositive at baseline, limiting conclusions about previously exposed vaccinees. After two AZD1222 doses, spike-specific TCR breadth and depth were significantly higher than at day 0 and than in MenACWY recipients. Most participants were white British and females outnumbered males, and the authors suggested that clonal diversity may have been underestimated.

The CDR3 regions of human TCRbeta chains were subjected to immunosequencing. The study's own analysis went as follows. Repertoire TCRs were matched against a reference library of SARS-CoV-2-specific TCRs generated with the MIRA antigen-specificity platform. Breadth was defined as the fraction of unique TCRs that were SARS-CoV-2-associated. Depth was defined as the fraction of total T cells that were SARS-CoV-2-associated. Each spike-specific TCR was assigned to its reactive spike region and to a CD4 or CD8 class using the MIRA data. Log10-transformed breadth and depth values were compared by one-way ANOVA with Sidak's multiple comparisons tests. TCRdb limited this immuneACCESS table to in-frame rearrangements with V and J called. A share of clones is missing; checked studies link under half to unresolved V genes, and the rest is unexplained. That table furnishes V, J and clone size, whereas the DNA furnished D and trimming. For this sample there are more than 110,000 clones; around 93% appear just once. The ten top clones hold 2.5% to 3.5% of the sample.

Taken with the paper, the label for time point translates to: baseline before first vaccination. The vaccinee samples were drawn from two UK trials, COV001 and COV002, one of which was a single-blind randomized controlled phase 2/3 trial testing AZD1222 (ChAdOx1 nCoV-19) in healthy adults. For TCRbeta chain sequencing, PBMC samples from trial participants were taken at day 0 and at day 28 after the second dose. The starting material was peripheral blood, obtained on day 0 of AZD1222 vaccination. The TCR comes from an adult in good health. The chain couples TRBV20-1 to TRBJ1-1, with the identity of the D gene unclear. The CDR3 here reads CSVSRPKKGTEAFF. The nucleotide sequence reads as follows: TGCAGTGTTAGTAGACCCAAAAAGGGCACTGAAGCTTTCTTT.